Listed below are T cell receptor beta chains from one sample, sequenced in a study of T cell responses to AZD1222 COVID-19 vaccine. Assay used: immunoSEQ multiplex PCR; TCRdb lists only in-frame clones, some missing. The data contain 200,000 or so clones, 94% of them singletons. Specimen: peripheral blood, collected on day 0 of AZD1222 vaccination. All receptors come from an adult in good health. Both conserved end residues are part of each CDR3. A D gene is named only where the DNA matches it firmly. Clone sizes are given selectively: once, few, many, or a class where the clone is expanded.

>TRBD1|TRBV5-1|TRBJ1-3|NA|17
TGCGCCAGCAGCTTCACAGGGGGTGAACACTCTGGAAACACCATATATTTT
CASSFTGGEHSGNTIYF
>NA|TRBV24-1|TRBJ1-2|NA|15
TGTGCCACCAGTGATTCCAGGGACGGGAACTATGGCTACACCTTC
CATSDSRDGNYGYTF
>NA|TRBV11-3|TRBJ1-5|NA|17
TGTGCCAGCAGCCCAGTCTCTCAAGGGGAGTGCAATCAGCCCCAGCATTTT
CASSPVSQGECNQPQHF
>NA|TRBV5-1|TRBJ1-1|NA|14
TGCGCCAGCAGCCCCGTTGGCGAGAACACTGAAGCTTTCTTT
CASSPVGENTEAFF
>TRBD2|TRBV19|TRBJ2-5|NA|13
TGTGCCAGTAGTAAGTCGGGAGGAGAGACCCAGTACTTC
CASSKSGGETQYF
>TRBD2|TRBV14|TRBJ2-7|NA|17
TGTGCCAGCAGCCAAGAGCGCTGGGCTAGCGGAACCTACGAGCAGTACTTC
CASSQERWASGTYEQYF
>NA|TRBV27|TRBJ2-5|NA|13
TGTGCCAGCAGACTGACAGTTCAAGAGACCCAGTACTTC
CASRLTVQETQYF
>NA|TRBV28|TRBJ1-1|NA|12
TGTGCCAGCAGTTTCGGGATGGGGGGAGCTTTCTTT
CASSFGMGGAFF
>TRBD1|TRBV28|TRBJ2-5|NA|14
TGTGCCAGCAGTTTAAGGACAGGGGTAAAGACCCAGTACTTC
CASSLRTGVKTQYF
>NA|TRBV27|TRBJ2-7|few|13
TGTGCCAGCAGTGGCTCCGGGACCTACGAGCAGTACTTC
CASSGSGTYEQYF
>NA|TRBV6-5|TRBJ1-1|once|12
TGTGCCAGCGGGATGGTTGGCACTGAAGCTTTCTTT
CASGMVGTEAFF
>TRBD1|TRBV10-3|TRBJ2-4|NA|17
TGTGCCACCTCCGGGACAGGGGGCGTCACCGCCAAAAACATTCAGTACTTC
CATSGTGGVTAKNIQYF